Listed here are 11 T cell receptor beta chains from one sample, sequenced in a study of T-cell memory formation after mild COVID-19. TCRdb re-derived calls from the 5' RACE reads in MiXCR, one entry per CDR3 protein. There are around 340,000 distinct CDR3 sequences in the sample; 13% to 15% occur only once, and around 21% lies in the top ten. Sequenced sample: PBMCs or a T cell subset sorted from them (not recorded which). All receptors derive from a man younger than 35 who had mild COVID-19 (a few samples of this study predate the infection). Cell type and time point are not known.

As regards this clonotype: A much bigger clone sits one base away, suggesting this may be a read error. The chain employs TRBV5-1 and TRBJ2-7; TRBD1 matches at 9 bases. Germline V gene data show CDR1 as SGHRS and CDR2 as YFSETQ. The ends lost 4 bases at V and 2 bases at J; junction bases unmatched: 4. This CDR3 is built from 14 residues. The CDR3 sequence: CASSPGTGTYEQYV. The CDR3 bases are TGCGCCAGCAGCCCCGGGACAGGGACCTACGAGCAGTACGTC.

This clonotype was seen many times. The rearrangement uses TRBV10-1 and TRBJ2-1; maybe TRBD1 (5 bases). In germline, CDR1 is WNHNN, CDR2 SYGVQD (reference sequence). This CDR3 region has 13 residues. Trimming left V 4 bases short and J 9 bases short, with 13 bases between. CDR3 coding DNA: TGCGCCAGCAGTGTCCGCAGGGAAGCTGAGCAGTTCTTC. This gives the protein CASSVRREAEQFF.

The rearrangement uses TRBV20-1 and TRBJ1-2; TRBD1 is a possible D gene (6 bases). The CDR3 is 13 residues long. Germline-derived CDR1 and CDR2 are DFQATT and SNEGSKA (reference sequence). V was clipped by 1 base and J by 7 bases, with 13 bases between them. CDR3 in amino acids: CSARAGELPGYTF. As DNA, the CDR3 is TGCAGTGCTAGAGCAGGGGAATTGCCTGGCTACACCTTC.

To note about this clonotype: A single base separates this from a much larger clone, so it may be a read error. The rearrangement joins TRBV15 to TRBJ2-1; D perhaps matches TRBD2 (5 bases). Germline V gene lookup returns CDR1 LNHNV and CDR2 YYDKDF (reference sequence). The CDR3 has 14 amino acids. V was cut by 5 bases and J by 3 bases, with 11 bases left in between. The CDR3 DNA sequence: TGTGCCACCAGCCCGGGAAAGAGCTACAATGAGCAGTTCTTC. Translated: CATSPGKSYNEQFF. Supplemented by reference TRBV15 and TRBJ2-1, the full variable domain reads DAMVIQNPRYQVTQFGKPVTLSCSQTLNHNVMYWYQQKSSQAPKLLFHYYDKDFNNEADTPDNFQSRRPNTSFCFLDIRSPGLGDTAMYLCATSPGKSYNEQFFGPGTRLTVL.

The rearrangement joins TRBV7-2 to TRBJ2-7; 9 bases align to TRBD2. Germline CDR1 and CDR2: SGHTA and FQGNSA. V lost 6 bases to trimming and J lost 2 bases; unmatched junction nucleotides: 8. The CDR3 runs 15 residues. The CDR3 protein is CASSYLAGQTYEQYF. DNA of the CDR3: TGTGCCAGCAGTTATCTAGCGGGGCAGACCTACGAGCAGTACTTC. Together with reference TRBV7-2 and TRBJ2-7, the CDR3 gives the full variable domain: GAGVSQSPSNKVTEKGKDVELRCDPISGHTALYWYRQSLGQGLEFLIYFQGNSAPDKSGLPSDRFSAERTGGSVSTLTIQRTQQEDSAVYLCASSYLAGQTYEQYFGPGTRLTVT.

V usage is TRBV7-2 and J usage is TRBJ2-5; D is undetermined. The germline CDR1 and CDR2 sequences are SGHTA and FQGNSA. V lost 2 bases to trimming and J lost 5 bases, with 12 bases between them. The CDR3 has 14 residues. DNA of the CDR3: TGTGCCAGCAGCTTAATGGGGTCAACGGAGACCCAGTACTTC. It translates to CASSLMGSTETQYF.

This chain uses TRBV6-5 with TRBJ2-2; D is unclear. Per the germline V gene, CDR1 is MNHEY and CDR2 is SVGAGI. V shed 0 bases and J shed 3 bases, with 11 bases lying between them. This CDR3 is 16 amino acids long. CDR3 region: CASSYSKGWDTGELFF. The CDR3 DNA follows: TGTGCCAGCAGTTACTCGAAGGGTTGGGACACCGGGGAGCTGTTTTTT.

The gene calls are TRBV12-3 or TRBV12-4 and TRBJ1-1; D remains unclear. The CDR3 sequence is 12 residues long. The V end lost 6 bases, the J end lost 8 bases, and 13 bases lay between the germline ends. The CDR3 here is CASRVGFAEAFF. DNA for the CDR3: TGTGCCAGCAGAGTGGGTTTCGCGGAAGCTTTCTTT.

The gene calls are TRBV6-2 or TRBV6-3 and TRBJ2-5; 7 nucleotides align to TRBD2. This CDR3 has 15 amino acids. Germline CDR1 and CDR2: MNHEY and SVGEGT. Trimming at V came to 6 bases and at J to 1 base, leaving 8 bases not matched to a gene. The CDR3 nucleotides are TGTGCCAGCAGACGTTTTTCGGGGGGCCAAGAGACCCAGTACTTC. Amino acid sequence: CASRRFSGGQETQYF.

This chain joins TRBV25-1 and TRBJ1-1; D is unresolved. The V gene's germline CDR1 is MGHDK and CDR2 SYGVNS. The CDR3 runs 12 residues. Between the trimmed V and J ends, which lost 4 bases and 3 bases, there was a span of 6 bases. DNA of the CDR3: TGTGCCAGCAGTGGTCGGGACACTGAAGCTTTCTTT. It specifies CASSGRDTEAFF.

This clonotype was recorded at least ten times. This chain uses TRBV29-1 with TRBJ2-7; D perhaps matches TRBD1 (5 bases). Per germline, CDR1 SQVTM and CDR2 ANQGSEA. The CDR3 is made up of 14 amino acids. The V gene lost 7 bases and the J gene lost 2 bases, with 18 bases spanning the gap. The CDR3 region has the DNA TGCAGCGGGCTCCGACAGCTAGTTCCCTACGAGCAGTACGTC. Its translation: CSGLRQLVPYEQYV.